The 17 T cell receptor beta chains below were found in one sample sequenced in a study of OX40 agonist ivuxolimab in advanced cancers. Generated by immunoSEQ multiplex PCR, the TCRdb table keeps only in-frame clones and is missing some. Of around 40,000 clones in the sample, 75% to 90% were seen once. The specimen comprised CD4+ or CD8+ T cells sorted from blood, sampled in a trial of the OX40 agonist ivuxolimab. Every receptor here comes from an adult with an advanced solid tumor such as melanoma, head and neck, liver or kidney cancer.

The rearrangement uses TRBV4-2 and TRBJ2-3, with D possibly being TRBD2 (7 bases). The V end lost 5 bases, the J end lost 3 bases, and 15 bases lay between the germline ends. The CDR3 spans 15 residues. Per germline, CDR1 LGHNA and CDR2 YNFKEQ. The DNA for the CDR3 is TGTGCCAGCAGCACCAGGGGCGGGGGTACAGATACGCAGTATTTT. Its protein is CASSTRGGGTDTQYF.

The chain combines TRBV5-1 with TRBJ2-1; 13 bases map to TRBD2. The CDR3 spans 17 residues. J gave up 9 bases and V 0 bases, and 9 bases lay outside the gene matches. Germline assignment: CDR1 SGHRS and CDR2 YFSETQ. CDR3 sequence: CASSLASRTSGGGEQFF. As DNA, the CDR3 is TGCGCCAGCAGCTTGGCCTCGAGGACTAGCGGGGGCGGTGAGCAGTTCTTC.

This clone appeared a single time. The rearrangement uses TRBV18 and TRBJ2-1, with unresolved D. The germline gives CDR1 KGHSH, CDR2 LQKENI. V was cut by 3 bases and J by 5 bases, with 14 bases left in between. CDR3 length: 15 residues. The CDR3 DNA is TGTGCCAGCTCACCCCTTTCGGCTGGGAACAATGAGCAGTTCTTC. As protein: CASSPLSAGNNEQFF.

There are a few counts of this clone. This chain joins TRBV30 and TRBJ2-1; 8 bases match TRBD2. Germline assignment: CDR1 GTSNPN and CDR2 SVGIG (reference sequence). Unmatched junction bases numbered 11, after V lost 7 bases and J lost 6 bases. The CDR3 runs to 14 residues. CDR3 protein: CALGLAGGSNEQFF. CDR3 in DNA: TGTGCCTTAGGCTTGGCGGGAGGCTCCAATGAGCAGTTCTTC.

This clone was observed a few times. The chain combines TRBV28 with TRBJ1-2; D is uncertain. With 8 bases removed from V and 0 bases from J, the gap between germline ends came to 4 bases. Germline V gene data show CDR1 as MDHEN and CDR2 as SYDVKM. The CDR3 totals 11 residues. The CDR3 DNA reads TGTGCCAGCGTAGCTAACTATGGCTACACCTTC. It codes for CASVANYGYTF.

This clone appeared a few times. The chain uses TRBV28 and TRBJ2-7, with a weak D call TRBD2 (5 bases). In germline, CDR1 is MDHEN, CDR2 SYDVKM. The CDR3 is 14 residues long. V was trimmed by 2 bases and J by 11 bases, leaving 19 bases between them. CDR3 sequence reads: CASSLEIPSNREYF. In DNA form, the CDR3 reads TGTGCCAGCAGTTTAGAGATCCCTAGCAACAGAGAGTACTTC.

The chain employs TRBV6-6 and TRBJ1-1, with 7 positions matching TRBD1. The CDR3 contains 14 residues. The germline V gene has CDR1 MNHNY and CDR2 SVGAGI (reference sequence). V was clipped by 2 bases and J by 7 bases; unmatched bases: 7. The CDR3 sequence is CASSYMDRIHEAFF. The CDR3 DNA reads as TGTGCCAGCAGTTACATGGACAGGATTCATGAAGCTTTCTTT.

This chain joins TRBV6-5 and TRBJ1-1; the match to TRBD1 covers 7 bases. The germline V gene encodes CDR1 MNHEY and CDR2 SVGAGI. This CDR3 spans 13 amino acids. The CDR3 nucleotides are TGTGCTTCACAGGGGCGGGTCGAAACTGAAGCTTTCTTT. It encodes CASQGRVETEAFF.

The rearrangement links TRBV10-3 to TRBJ1-4; D is unclear. Germline CDR1 and CDR2: ENHRY and SYGVKD. The CDR3 totals 13 residues. Trimming left V 6 bases short and J 0 bases short, with 5 bases between. DNA for the CDR3: TGTGCCATCAGCCTAACAACTAATGAAAAACTGTTTTTT. Translation gives CAISLTTNEKLFF.

V gene TRBV29-1 combines with J gene TRBJ1-1; the D gene is possibly TRBD1 (6 bases). The V and J ends lost 4 bases and 5 bases respectively, with 11 bases between them. The germline V gene encodes CDR1 SQVTM and CDR2 ANQGSEA. The CDR3 length is 12 residues. In DNA, the CDR3 is TGCAGCGTTGTGGCAGGGGTAACTGAAGCTTTCTTT. Residues: CSVVAGVTEAFF.

The rearrangement uses TRBV7-9 and TRBJ1-5; a possible D gene is TRBD1 (5 bases). The V end lost 1 base, the J end lost 4 bases, and 17 bases lay between the germline ends. The germline V gene encodes CDR1 SEHNR and CDR2 FQNEAQ (reference sequence). The CDR3 covers 17 residues. The CDR3 loop reads CASSLEGRQGVNQPQHF. The CDR3 DNA is TGTGCCAGCAGCTTAGAAGGTCGGCAGGGAGTTAATCAGCCCCAGCATTTT. Supplemented by reference TRBV7-9 and TRBJ1-5, the full variable domain reads DTGVSQNPRHKITKRGQNVTFRCDPISEHNRLYWYRQTLGQGPEFLTYFQNEAQLEKSRLLSDRFSAERPKGSFSTLEIQRTEQGDSAMYLCASSLEGRQGVNQPQHFGDGTRLSIL.

The chain combines TRBV30 with TRBJ1-3; weak D call: TRBD1 (6 bases). The germline V and J ends were trimmed by 3 bases and 2 bases, with 14 bases remaining between them. Germline CDR1 GTSNPN, CDR2 SVGIG (reference sequence). The CDR3 totals 15 residues. The CDR3 DNA follows: TGTGCCTGGAGAGAATCGGGGGCGGCTGGAAACACCATATATTTT. The encoded protein is CAWRESGAAGNTIYF.

The J gene is TRBJ2-2, the V gene TRBV6-5; D call uncertain. V dropped 5 bases and J dropped 6 bases, with 13 bases sitting between them. CDR1 and CDR2 (germline): MNHEY, SVGAGI. The CDR3 is made up of 14 amino acids. For the CDR3, the DNA is TGTGCCAGCAGTCGGAATCGGGCCGCCGGGGAGCTGTTTTTT. Its translation is CASSRNRAAGELFF.

V usage is TRBV14 and J usage is TRBJ2-7; D is possibly TRBD2 (5 bases). Germline V gene sequence: CDR1 SGHDN, CDR2 FVKESK. V dropped 2 bases and J dropped 6 bases, with 17 bases sitting between them. This CDR3 has 15 residues. CDR3 loop: CASSQSLPRVGEQYF. The CDR3 nucleotides read TGTGCCAGCAGCCAATCCCTACCGAGGGTTGGCGAGCAGTACTTC.

The gene calls are TRBV30 and TRBJ1-5, with D perhaps matching TRBD1 (5 bases). The CDR3 has 12 amino acids. The germline gives CDR1 GTSNPN, CDR2 SVGIG (reference sequence). The V gene lost 1 base and the J gene lost 6 bases, with 7 bases spanning the gap. DNA for the CDR3: TGTGCCTGGAGTGAAGGGGCTCAGCCCCAGCATTTT. This codes for CAWSEGAQPQHF.

The chain is built from TRBV5-6 and TRBJ1-3; D is uncertain. The germline gives CDR1 SGHDT, CDR2 YYEEEE. The V gene lost 2 bases and the J gene lost 2 bases, with 8 bases spanning the gap. The length of the CDR3 is 14 residues. For the CDR3, the DNA is TGTGCCAGCAGCTTCCTTATCGCTGGAAACACCATATATTTT. This sequence encodes CASSFLIAGNTIYF.

Here the CDR3 DNA reads TGCGCCAGCAGCCAATCCCACACATATGGCTACACCTTC. Its protein product is CASSQSHTYGYTF. J is TRBJ1-2 and V is TRBV5-1; D gene uncertain. The CDR3 sequence is 13 residues long. Germline CDR1 is SGHRS and CDR2 is YFSETQ. Trimming stripped 4 bases from V and 5 bases from J, with 12 bases between.